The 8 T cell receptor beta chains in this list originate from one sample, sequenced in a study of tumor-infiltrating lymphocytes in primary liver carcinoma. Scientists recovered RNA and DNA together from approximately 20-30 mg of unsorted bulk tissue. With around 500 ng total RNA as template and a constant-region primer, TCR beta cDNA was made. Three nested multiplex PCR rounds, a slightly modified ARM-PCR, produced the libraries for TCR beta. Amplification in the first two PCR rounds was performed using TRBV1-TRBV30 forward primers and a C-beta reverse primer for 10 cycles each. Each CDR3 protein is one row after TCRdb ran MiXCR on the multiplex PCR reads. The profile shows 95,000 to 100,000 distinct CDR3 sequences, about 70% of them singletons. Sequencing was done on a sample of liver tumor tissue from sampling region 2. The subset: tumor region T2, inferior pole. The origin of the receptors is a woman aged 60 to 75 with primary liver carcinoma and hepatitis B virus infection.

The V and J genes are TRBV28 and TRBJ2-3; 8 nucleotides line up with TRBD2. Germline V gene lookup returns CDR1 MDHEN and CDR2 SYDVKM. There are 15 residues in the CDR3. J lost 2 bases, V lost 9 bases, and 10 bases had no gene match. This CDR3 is CASGDWREVTDTQYF. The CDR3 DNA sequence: TGTGCCAGTGGGGACTGGCGGGAGGTCACAGATACGCAGTATTTT.

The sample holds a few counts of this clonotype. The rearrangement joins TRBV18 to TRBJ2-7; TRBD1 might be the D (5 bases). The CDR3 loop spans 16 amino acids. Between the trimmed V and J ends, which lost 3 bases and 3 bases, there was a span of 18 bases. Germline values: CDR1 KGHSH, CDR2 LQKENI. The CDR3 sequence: CASSPPGQGRVYEQYF. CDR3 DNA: TGTGCCAGCTCACCCCCCGGTCAGGGCAGGGTCTACGAGCAGTACTTC.

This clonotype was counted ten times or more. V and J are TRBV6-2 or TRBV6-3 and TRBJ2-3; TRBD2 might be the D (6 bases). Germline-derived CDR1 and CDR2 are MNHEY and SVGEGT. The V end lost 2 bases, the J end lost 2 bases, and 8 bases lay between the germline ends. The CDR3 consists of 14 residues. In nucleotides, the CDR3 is TGTGCCAGCAGTTACGGGGGGTCCACAGATACGCAGTATTTT. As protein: CASSYGGSTDTQYF.

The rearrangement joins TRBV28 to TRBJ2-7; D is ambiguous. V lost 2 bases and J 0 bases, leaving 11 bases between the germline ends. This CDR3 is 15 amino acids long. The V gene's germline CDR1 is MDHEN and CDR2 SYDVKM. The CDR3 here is CASSLHSANSYEQYF. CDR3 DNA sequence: TGTGCCAGCAGTTTACACTCAGCAAACTCCTACGAGCAGTACTTC.

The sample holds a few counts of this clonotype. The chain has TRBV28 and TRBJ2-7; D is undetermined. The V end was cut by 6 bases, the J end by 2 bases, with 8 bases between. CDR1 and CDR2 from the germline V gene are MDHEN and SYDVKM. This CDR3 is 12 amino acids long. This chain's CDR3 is CASRRHTYEQYF. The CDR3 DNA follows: TGTGCCAGCAGGAGACACACCTACGAGCAGTACTTC.

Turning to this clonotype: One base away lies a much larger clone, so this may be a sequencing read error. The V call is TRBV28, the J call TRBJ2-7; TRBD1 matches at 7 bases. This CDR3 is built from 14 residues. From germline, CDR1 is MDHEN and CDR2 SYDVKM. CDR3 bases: TGTGCCAGCAGTCAAAGACAGGGCAACCACGAGCTGTACTTC. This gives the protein CASSQRQGNHELYF.

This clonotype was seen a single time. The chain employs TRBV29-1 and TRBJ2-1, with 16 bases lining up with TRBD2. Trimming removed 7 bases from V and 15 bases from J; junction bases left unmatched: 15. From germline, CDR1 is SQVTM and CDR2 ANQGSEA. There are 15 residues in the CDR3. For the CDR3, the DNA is TGCAGCGCCTGCGGGACTAGCGGGAGGGGCTATGAGTTGTTCTTC. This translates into CSACGTSGRGYELFF.

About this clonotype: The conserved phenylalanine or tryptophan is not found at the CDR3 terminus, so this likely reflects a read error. CDR3 sequence (DNA): TGTGCCAGCAGTTTCCACGAGCAGTACCTC. Encoded protein: CASSFHEQYL. This chain links TRBV6-1 with TRBJ2-7; no clear D. The V gene's germline CDR1 is MNHNS and CDR2 SASEGT. Trimming took 5 bases from V and 5 from J, leaving 4 bases between them. The CDR3 runs to 10 residues.